These T cell receptor beta chains were read from a single sample in a study of cytomegalovirus exposure and HLA in healthy donors. Profiling relied on immunoSEQ multiplex PCR, and the TCRdb table lists in-frame clones only, not all of them. The repertoire has some 200,000 clones, more than 65% of them found once; the top ten carry around 1.4%. Sample: PBMCs. These receptors came from a girl aged 10-17 years in good health and CMV-seropositive. The CDR3 runs from the conserved cysteine through the conserved F or W. A D gene is named only where the DNA matches it firmly. Some rows have no size entry. The others give once, few or many, or a class for an expanded clone.

CDR3 DNA,CDR3 protein,D gene,clone size,V gene,J gene
TGTGCCAGCAGCCTGGGACAGGGAAAGATGGAAGCTTTCTTT,CASSLGQGKMEAFF,TRBD1,.,TRBV27,TRBJ1-1
TGTGCCAGCAGTCTGGGGCATCCTAGCACAGATACGCAGTATTTT,CASSLGHPSTDTQYF,.,.,TRBV2,TRBJ2-3
TGTGCCAGCAGTTACTCGATGGGGGCAACCATATATTTT,CASSYSMGATIYF,.,few,TRBV6-6,TRBJ1-3
TGTGCCAGCGGTCGGACTAGCGGCCCAGCCGGGGCCAACGTCCTGACTTTC,CASGRTSGPAGANVLTF,TRBD2,few,TRBV5-6,TRBJ2-6
TGTGCCAGCAGTCGGGGTCTGGATGGCTACACCTTC,CASSRGLDGYTF,.,.,TRBV13,TRBJ1-2
TGTGCCAGCAGGGGCGGGACAGGGGGAGGTGAGACCCAGTACTTC,CASRGGTGGGETQYF,TRBD1,.,TRBV2,TRBJ2-5
TGTGCCAGCAGCTCAGGTGCGGGACAGCTAAACTATGGCTACACCTTC,CASSSGAGQLNYGYTF,TRBD1,.,TRBV7-9,TRBJ1-2
TGTGCCAGCAGGCCGCTAGCGGGGGAGACCCAGTACTTC,CASRPLAGETQYF,TRBD2,.,TRBV7-7,TRBJ2-5
TGCGCCAGCAGTGAGGTAGCGGGGGGCACAGATACGCAGTATTTT,CASSEVAGGTDTQYF,TRBD2,.,TRBV10-1,TRBJ2-3
TGCGCCAGCAGCTTGTGGAGGGACCAAGAGACCCAGTACTTC,CASSLWRDQETQYF,.,few,TRBV5-1,TRBJ2-5
TGCGCCAGCAGCTTGGCAGGTGAGAGCTATGGCTACACCTTC,CASSLAGESYGYTF,.,.,TRBV5-1,TRBJ1-2
TGTGCCAGCAGCTCCACTAGCGGGGGGCCGTGGGAGACCCAGTACTTC,CASSSTSGGPWETQYF,TRBD2,once,TRBV7-9,TRBJ2-5
TGTGCCAGCAGCGGATCTAGCGGGGTTAACAATGAGCAGTTCTTC,CASSGSSGVNNEQFF,TRBD2,.,TRBV5-4,TRBJ2-1
TGTGCCAGCGGGTTCCGAGACACCCAGCCCCAGCATTTT,CASGFRDTQPQHF,.,once,TRBV6-1,TRBJ1-5
TGCGCCAGCAGCCAAGGGAGAGGAAGGGGTAACTATGGCTACACCTTC,CASSQGRGRGNYGYTF,.,.,TRBV4-1,TRBJ1-2
TGTGCCAGCAGCCCAGAAAATTACGAGCAGTACTTC,CASSPENYEQYF,.,.,TRBV12-1,TRBJ2-7
TGTGCCAGCAGTCAAGGACAGCGCTACTACGAGCATGAAAAACTGTTTTTT,CASSQGQRYYEHEKLFF,.,.,TRBV27,TRBJ1-4
TGTGCCAGCAGCTGGGGCGTCCGTATCTACGAGCAGTACTTC,CASSWGVRIYEQYF,.,.,TRBV11-2,TRBJ2-7
TGCAGCGCCGGACAGGGGAACACTGAAGCTTTCTTT,CSAGQGNTEAFF,TRBD1,once,TRBV29-1,TRBJ1-1
TGTGCCAGCAGCCGAGAATTCAGGGGGCCTGGCTACACCTTC,CASSREFRGPGYTF,TRBD1,.,TRBV28,TRBJ1-2
TGCGCCAGCAGCCAAGAAAGGAATGGCGGACAGGCACCCCTCCACTTT,CASSQERNGGQAPLHF,TRBD1,few,TRBV4-3,TRBJ1-6
TGTGCCAGCAGCGCCCCCCGGGGAAGTCTTTATTTT,CASSAPRGSLYF,.,.,TRBV7-8,TRBJ2-3
TGTGCCAGCAGTGATCCCCGACGGGCAGGGTACAATGAGCAGTTCTTC,CASSDPRRAGYNEQFF,.,.,TRBV25-1,TRBJ2-1
TGCGCCAGCAGCCAAGAAACGGTAGCCAAAAACATTCAGTACTTC,CASSQETVAKNIQYF,.,few,TRBV4-3,TRBJ2-4
TGTGCCAGCAGCGTGGGAGGAGGGGTGACGAGGGAGATCACCGGGGAGCTGTTTTTT,CASSVGGGVTREITGELFF,.,.,TRBV5-6,TRBJ2-2
TGTGCCAGCAGCCGAATGGCGGGACAGGGCGACTGGACCCAGTACTTC,CASSRMAGQGDWTQYF,TRBD1,.,TRBV7-9,TRBJ2-5
TGTGCCAGCAGCGAACCCATAGCGGGGGCGGGGTACAATGAGCAGTTCTTC,CASSEPIAGAGYNEQFF,TRBD2,.,TRBV9,TRBJ2-1
TGCGCCAGCAGCCAGGGGACAGGGGGTAACTATGGCTACACCTTC,CASSQGTGGNYGYTF,TRBD1,.,TRBV4-3,TRBJ1-2
TGCGCCAGCAGCCAAGATGTAGAGGGTTTGAACACTGAAGCTTTCTTT,CASSQDVEGLNTEAFF,.,.,TRBV4-3,TRBJ1-1
TGTGCTAGTGTTTTAACCTCCAGCGGGGGGTACACAGATACGCAGTATTTT,CASVLTSSGGYTDTQYF,TRBD2,few,TRBV12-5,TRBJ2-3
TGTGCCAGCTCGTACCGACTAGCGGGGGGCACAGATACGCAGTATTTT,CASSYRLAGGTDTQYF,TRBD2,.,TRBV18,TRBJ2-3
TGTGCCTGGAGTGCGAACAGGGCTCTAATCGAAAAACTGTTTTTT,CAWSANRALIEKLFF,.,few,TRBV30,TRBJ1-4
TGTGCCAGCAGCCAAGCACAGGGGGAGATATACGAGCAGTACTTC,CASSQAQGEIYEQYF,TRBD1,.,TRBV7-9,TRBJ2-7
TGCGCCAGCAGGAAGGTAGACAGGGGAAGTGACGGCTACACCTTC,CASRKVDRGSDGYTF,TRBD1,.,TRBV10-2,TRBJ1-2
TGTGCCGGGGGGGGGACTGAAGCTTTCTTT,CAGGGTEAFF,.,.,TRBV2,TRBJ1-1
TGTGCCAGTAGTCAAGGGTCGGGGGGCACTGAAGCTTTCTTT,CASSQGSGGTEAFF,.,.,TRBV19,TRBJ1-1
TGTGCCATCAGTGAGGGACAGACTATGGGCTACGAGCAGTACTTC,CAISEGQTMGYEQYF,.,.,TRBV10-3,TRBJ2-7
TGTGCCAGCAGCTCCGGACAGGGTATAAGAAAGACCCAGTACTTC,CASSSGQGIRKTQYF,TRBD1,.,TRBV5-5,TRBJ2-5
TGTGCCAGCAGCCCTACCCCACGACAGGACTATGGCTACACCTTC,CASSPTPRQDYGYTF,.,.,TRBV9,TRBJ1-2
TGTGCCAGCAGCTTTGGATTTTCGGGGGGTACTCCCACCGGGGAGCTGTTTTTT,CASSFGFSGGTPTGELFF,TRBD2,.,TRBV7-9,TRBJ2-2
TGTGCCAGCAGCTTAGTGGCGGACAGTCCCTATGGCTACACCTTC,CASSLVADSPYGYTF,.,.,TRBV7-2,TRBJ1-2
TGTGCCACCCGGGGGGAGTCTGAAAAACTGTTTTTT,CATRGESEKLFF,.,.,TRBV5-4,TRBJ1-4
TGTGCCAGCAGTAGGACAGGGTGGGGCTCGTATGGCTACACCTTC,CASSRTGWGSYGYTF,TRBD1,.,TRBV27,TRBJ1-2
TGTGCCAGCAGCCCCGAGGGTAGCGGGCCCAATGAGCAGTTCTTC,CASSPEGSGPNEQFF,TRBD2,.,TRBV7-2,TRBJ2-1
TGTGCCAGCAGCACGTACAGGGGGCAAGCAGAGACCCAGTACTTC,CASSTYRGQAETQYF,TRBD1,.,TRBV7-8,TRBJ2-5
TGTGCCCCCGAGAGCTTCGGGGGCGGGGGGTATTCCTACGAGCAGTACTTC,CAPESFGGGGYSYEQYF,TRBD2,.,TRBV2,TRBJ2-7
TGTGCCAGCACCCGGCTAGGGGTGGGCAAAAACATTCAGTACTTC,CASTRLGVGKNIQYF,.,.,TRBV2,TRBJ2-4
TGTGCCACCAGCAAGGCACCGGGACAGGCGGCCTACGAGCAGTACTTC,CATSKAPGQAAYEQYF,TRBD1,.,TRBV15,TRBJ2-7
TGTGCCAGTAGAACCACAGGACAGGGCCAAGAGACCCAGTACTTC,CASRTTGQGQETQYF,TRBD1,.,TRBV19,TRBJ2-5
TGCAGCTCCGCTGACAGGGTTGTCGGCGAGCAGTACTTC,CSSADRVVGEQYF,TRBD1,.,TRBV29-1,TRBJ2-7
TGTGCCACCAGCAGAGATAATGCCGGGGAGCTGTTTTTT,CATSRDNAGELFF,.,.,TRBV15,TRBJ2-2
TGTGCCAGTAGTATAGACAGGGGTTACGAGCAGTACTTC,CASSIDRGYEQYF,.,once,TRBV19,TRBJ2-7
TGTGCCAGCAGTGATGGGCCAGCCAATGGCTACACCTTC,CASSDGPANGYTF,.,.,TRBV9,TRBJ1-2
TGTGCCAGCAGGGGACTAGCGGGGGGCTTTCTAGGGGAGACCCAGTACTTC,CASRGLAGGFLGETQYF,TRBD2,.,TRBV2,TRBJ2-5
TGTGCTAGTGGTTTGGTACTAACAGGGGAACTAGAAAAACTGTTTTTT,CASGLVLTGELEKLFF,TRBD1,once,TRBV12-5,TRBJ1-4